This T cell receptor (beta chain) was retrieved from a study of T cells in Graves' hyperthyroidism and ophthalmopathy. Overall study context: Blood was drawn when the patient was first diagnosed and still untreated.

Amplification of TCR beta CDR3 regions was performed using RNA transcripts as template. HTBI primers drove first-round RT-PCR of the TCR CDR3. TCRdb analysed the multiplex PCR reads with MiXCR anew, one entry per CDR3 protein. The data hold about 290,000 distinct CDR3 sequences, with around 15% observed a single time. Findings and caveats of the study: For ophthalmopathy, model prediction preceded onset by a median roughly 6.2 months.

This clonotype came up many times. The antigen is not known. For the diagnoses, clinical symptoms, serum thyroxine and TRAb, thyroid ultrasound and orbital computed tomography were used. Trimming stripped 5 bases from V and 4 bases from J, with 16 bases between. This CDR3 spans 15 amino acids. Germline CDR1 KGHDR, CDR2 SFDVKD. The sequencing sample was made of blood. The TCR originated in a woman between 50 and 59 years old with Graves' hyperthyroidism that later progressed to Graves' ophthalmopathy. This chain joins TRBV24-1 and TRBJ1-1; perhaps TRBD1 as D (5 bases). This CDR3 is CATSGTRAGGTEAFF. For the CDR3, the DNA is TGTGCCACCAGTGGAACCCGGGCCGGGGGCACTGAAGCTTTCTTT.